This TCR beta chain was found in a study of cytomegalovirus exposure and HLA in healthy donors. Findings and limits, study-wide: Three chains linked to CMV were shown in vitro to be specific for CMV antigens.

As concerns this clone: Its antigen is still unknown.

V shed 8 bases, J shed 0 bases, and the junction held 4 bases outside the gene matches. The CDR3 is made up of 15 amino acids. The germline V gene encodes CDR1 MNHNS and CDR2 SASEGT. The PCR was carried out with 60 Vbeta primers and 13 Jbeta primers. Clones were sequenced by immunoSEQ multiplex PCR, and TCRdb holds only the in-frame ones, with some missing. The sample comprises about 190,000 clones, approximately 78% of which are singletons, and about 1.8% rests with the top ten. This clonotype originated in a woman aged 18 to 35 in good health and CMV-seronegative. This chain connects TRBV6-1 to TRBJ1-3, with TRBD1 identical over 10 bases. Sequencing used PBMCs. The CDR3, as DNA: TGTGCCAGCGGGACAGGGGTCAGCTCTGGAAACACCATATATTTT. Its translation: CASGTGVSSGNTIYF.